This T cell receptor (beta chain) was recovered during a study of blood T cells in healthy people across ages (dated by TCRdb to about 2015). For the study in its entirety: In model experiments, template switching captured roughly one uniquely barcoded TCR beta cDNA molecule for every two T cells. Using the same blood draw, the study looked at two additional independent replicas of 1 million unique cDNA reads for two donors, one aged 18 to 30 and the other aged 80 or older. To track age-related changes in TCR beta repertoire diversity, the study relied on deep sequencing normalized with unique cDNA molecular identifiers. The donors were divided into four age groups: young (average around 16 years), middle-aged (under 40), aged (roughly 60) and long-lived (roughly 82).

The library was obtained by 5' RACE. Sequencer: Illumina HiSeq 2500. A second about 7 to 11 cycle PCR used a sample-barcoded 5' primer and a J-beta primer mix. A template-switch 5' adaptor carrying 12 random nucleotides introduced a unique molecular identifier onto each TCR beta cDNA molecule. Each sample yielded at least 2.5 million CDR3-containing paired-end reads. All of the RNA was converted into first-strand cDNA using the Mint cDNA synthesis kit, with a TRBC-specific oligonucleotide serving as the primer. Following uracil-DNA glycosylase treatment, all cDNA underwent a first 18-cycle PCR with the universal primers M1SS and BC2_uni_R. From the authors' description of their analysis: For normalization, 1 million high-quality reads, each with a distinct molecular identifier, were randomly selected from each sample. Reads sharing molecular identifiers were discarded rather than binned into consensus sequences. CDR3 identification, clonotype clustering and error correction used MiTCR with a Q25 quality threshold and the strictest error-elimination algorithm. A nonparametric unseen species model with Euler transformation was used to estimate a lower bound on total TCR beta diversity. The public reads were quality trimmed at Q25 with fastp and then assembled into clones with MiXCR by TCRdb, keeping productive beta chains. Records with the same CDR3 protein are collapsed into one entry carrying the most frequent genes and DNA. TCRdb assigned the V and J calls; the authors' analysis was not used. The sample profile shows over 500,000 distinct CDR3 sequences; about 29% of them were found once. In total, the top ten clones hold 3% to 4.5% of the sample.

Systemically healthy Caucasian individuals from Russia, some 38 in total and aged roughly 6 to 90 years, were included as donors. Ten milliliters of peripheral blood were drawn from each donor into EDTA-treated Vacutainer tubes. Ficoll-Paque density-gradient centrifugation was used to isolate PBMCs, with at least 7 million obtained per sample. Total RNA was extracted from PBMCs with Trizol reagent, with at least 5.5 micrograms obtained per sample. For every donor, flow cytometry on a PBMC aliquot measured the percentage of naive CD45RAhigh/CD27high T cells. CDR1 SGDLS and CDR2 YYNGEE were looked up in the germline V gene. The germline V and J ends show losses of 1 base and 6 bases respectively, and no gene match explains 7 bases of the junction. The CDR3 runs 15 residues from the cysteine to the phenylalanine. Of the read, only the CDR3 DNA is kept; its 45 bases are in frame from base 1. There are a few counts of this clonotype. Its cognate antigen has yet to be identified. Base qualities are not provided; no much larger clone lies one nucleotide away.

General conclusions and limits of the study: Observed TCR beta diversity per million T cells fell roughly linearly with age, and a significant reduction was already apparent by age around 40. Estimates of total diversity from one million sequenced T cells were regarded as lower bounds and underestimates. Compared with the aged group, the long-lived group had more naive CD4+ T cells, fewer expanded clones and increased TCR diversity, a pattern suggesting age selection. Because donor CMV infection status was unknown, age-related changes in expanded clonotypes were potentially confounded. Bulk unsorted PBMC profiling prevented conclusive comparison of naive and antigen-experienced compartments. There was a strong correlation between observed TCR beta diversity and the percentage of naive T cells measured by flow cytometry.

The data were also submitted as part of a second study, on T cells of mothers and their children. Per that second paper: The donors were nine systemically healthy Caucasian individuals, made up of three mothers and their six children. cDNA synthesis consumed the entire amount of extracted RNA, loaded at 1.5 ug RNA in each 15 ul reaction. In the second PCR, the M1S primer introduced both the sample barcodes and 2-4 random nucleotides. Over 8 million TCR beta CDR3 reads were obtained for each mother, and millions of reads were obtained for each child. Thymic selection similarly shapes TCR recombination output in related and unrelated pairs, with minor effect from inherited differences. Normalized repertoire overlap in related mother-child pairs was always slightly higher than in unrelated mother-child pairs, but the difference was never significant. Persistent microchimeric T cell clones were not detected, at a sensitivity of about 100 clones per million clonotypes. The study used deep NGS to compare TCR beta repertoires of mothers and children, seeking features distinguishing related mother-child pairs from unrelated individuals. The mean age was around 42 +/- 4 years for the mothers and around 11 +/- 4 years for the children. After adapter ligation was performed with NEBNext reagents, the libraries were sequenced on an Illumina HiSeq 2000 with 100+100 nt paired-end reads. To prevent cross-contamination, the mother and child libraries were prepared one month apart and sequenced in separate runs. For each donor, somewhere between roughly 450,000 and 2,100,000 distinct TCR beta clonotypes were identified. Naive TCR beta clonotypes were estimated from low-frequency clonotypes matched to each donor's FACS-determined naive share, without sorting.

The TCR originated in a boy aged 2 to 10 in good health. The material sequenced was blood. Here the chain combines TRBV9 and TRBJ2-4; the central 7 bases match TRBD2. The DNA sequence is given as TGTGCCAGCAGCGTAACAGGCGGGGGTGGAAACATTCAGTACTTC. This is translated as CASSVTGGGGNIQYF. Supplemented by the reference TRBV9 and TRBJ2-4 proteins around the CDR3, the complete variable domain is DSGVTQTPKHLITATGQRVTLRCSPRSGDLSVYWYQQSLDQGLQFLIQYYNGEERAKGNILERFSAQQFPDLHSELNLSSLELGDSALYFCASSVTGGGGNIQYFGAGTRLSVL.